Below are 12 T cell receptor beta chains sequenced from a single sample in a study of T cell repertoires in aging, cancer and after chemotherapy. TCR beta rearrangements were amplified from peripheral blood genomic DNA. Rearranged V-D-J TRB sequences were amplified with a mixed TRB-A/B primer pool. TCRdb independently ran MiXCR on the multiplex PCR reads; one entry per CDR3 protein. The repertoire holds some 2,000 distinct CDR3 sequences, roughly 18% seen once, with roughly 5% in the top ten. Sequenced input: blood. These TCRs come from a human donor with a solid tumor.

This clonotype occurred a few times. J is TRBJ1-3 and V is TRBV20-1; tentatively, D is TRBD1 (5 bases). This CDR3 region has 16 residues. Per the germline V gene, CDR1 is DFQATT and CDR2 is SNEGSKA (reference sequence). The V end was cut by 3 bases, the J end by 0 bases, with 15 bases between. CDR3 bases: TGCAGTGCTAGGGGACCGATATTCTCCTCTGGAAACACCATATATTTT. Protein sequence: CSARGPIFSSGNTIYF.

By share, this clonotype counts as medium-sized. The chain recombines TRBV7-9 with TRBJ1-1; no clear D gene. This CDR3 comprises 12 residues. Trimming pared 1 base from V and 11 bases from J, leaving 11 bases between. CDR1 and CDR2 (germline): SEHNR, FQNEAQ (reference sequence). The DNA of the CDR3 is TGTGCCAGCAGCTTAGTACGTGCAACGGCTTTCTTT. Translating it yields CASSLVRATAFF. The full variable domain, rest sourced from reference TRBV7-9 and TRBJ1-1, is DTGVSQNPRHKITKRGQNVTFRCDPISEHNRLYWYRQTLGQGPEFLTYFQNEAQLEKSRLLSDRFSAERPKGSFSTLEIQRTEQGDSAMYLCASSLVRATAFFGQGTRLTVV.

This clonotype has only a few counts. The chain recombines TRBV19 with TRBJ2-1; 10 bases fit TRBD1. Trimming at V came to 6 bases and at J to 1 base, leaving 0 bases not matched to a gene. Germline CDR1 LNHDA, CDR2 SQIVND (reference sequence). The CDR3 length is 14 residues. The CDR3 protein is CASRDRGSYNEQFF. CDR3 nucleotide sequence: TGTGCCAGTAGGGACAGGGGGTCCTACAATGAGCAGTTCTTC.

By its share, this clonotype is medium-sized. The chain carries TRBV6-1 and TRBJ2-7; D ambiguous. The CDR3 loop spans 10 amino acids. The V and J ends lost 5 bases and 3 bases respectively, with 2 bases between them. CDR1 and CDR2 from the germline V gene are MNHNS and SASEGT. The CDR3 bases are TGTGCCAGCAGTTTCTACGAGCAGTACTTC. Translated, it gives CASSFYEQYF.

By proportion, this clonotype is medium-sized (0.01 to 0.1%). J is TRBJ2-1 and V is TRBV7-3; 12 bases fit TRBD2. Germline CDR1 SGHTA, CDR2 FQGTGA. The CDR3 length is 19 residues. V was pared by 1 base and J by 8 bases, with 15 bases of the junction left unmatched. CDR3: CASSLILAGGPTRDYEQFF. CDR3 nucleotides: TGTGCCAGCAGCTTAATCCTAGCGGGGGGGCCAACCAGGGACTATGAGCAGTTCTTC.

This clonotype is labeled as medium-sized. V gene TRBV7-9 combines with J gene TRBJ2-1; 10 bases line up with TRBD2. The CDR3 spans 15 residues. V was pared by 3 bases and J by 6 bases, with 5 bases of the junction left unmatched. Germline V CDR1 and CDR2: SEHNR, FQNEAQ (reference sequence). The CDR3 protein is CASSFVLAGSNEQFF. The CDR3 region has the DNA TGTGCCAGCAGCTTTGTACTAGCGGGGTCCAATGAGCAGTTCTTC. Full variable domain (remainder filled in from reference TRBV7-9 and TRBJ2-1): DTGVSQNPRHKITKRGQNVTFRCDPISEHNRLYWYRQTLGQGPEFLTYFQNEAQLEKSRLLSDRFSAERPKGSFSTLEIQRTEQGDSAMYLCASSFVLAGSNEQFFGPGTRLTVL.

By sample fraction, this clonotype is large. CDR3 loop: CASSSAGTGKGASTF. The CDR3 bases are TGTGCCAGCAGCTCCGCCGGGACAGGGAAGGGAGCCAGCACCTTC. The chain uses TRBV7-2 and TRBJ1-2; 9 bases are a match to TRBD1. CDR3 size: 15 residues. V lost 4 bases and J lost 13; bases outside the gene matches: 16. Germline loops: CDR1 SGHTA, CDR2 FQGNSA. The full variable domain, in which reference TRBV7-2 and TRBJ1-2 provide the parts outside the CDR3, is GAGVSQSPSNKVTEKGKDVELRCDPISGHTALYWYRQSLGQGLEFLIYFQGNSAPDKSGLPSDRFSAERTGGSVSTLTIQRTQQEDSAVYLCASSSAGTGKGASTFGSGTRLTVV.

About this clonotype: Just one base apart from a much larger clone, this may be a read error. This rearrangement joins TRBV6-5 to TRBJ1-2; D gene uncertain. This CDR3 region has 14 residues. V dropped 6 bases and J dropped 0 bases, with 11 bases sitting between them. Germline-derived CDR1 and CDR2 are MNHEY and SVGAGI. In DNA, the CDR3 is TGTGCCAGCAGGTCGACGGCCGCTAACTATGGCTACACCTTC. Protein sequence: CASRSTAANYGYTF.

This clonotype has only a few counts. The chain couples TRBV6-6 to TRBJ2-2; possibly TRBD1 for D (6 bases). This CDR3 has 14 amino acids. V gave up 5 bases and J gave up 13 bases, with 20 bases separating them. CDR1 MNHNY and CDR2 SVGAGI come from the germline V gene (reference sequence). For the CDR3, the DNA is TGTGCCAGCAGTCCCGCCCCCGACAGGTCGGGGCTGTTTTTT. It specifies CASSPAPDRSGLFF.

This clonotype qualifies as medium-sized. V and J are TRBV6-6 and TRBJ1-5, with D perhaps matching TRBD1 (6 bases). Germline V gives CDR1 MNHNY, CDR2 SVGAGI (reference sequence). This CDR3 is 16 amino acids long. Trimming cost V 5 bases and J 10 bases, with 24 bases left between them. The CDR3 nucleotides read TGTGCCAGCAGTCGAGCTTTGGACAGCACTAATCGACCCCAGCATTTT. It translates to CASSRALDSTNRPQHF.

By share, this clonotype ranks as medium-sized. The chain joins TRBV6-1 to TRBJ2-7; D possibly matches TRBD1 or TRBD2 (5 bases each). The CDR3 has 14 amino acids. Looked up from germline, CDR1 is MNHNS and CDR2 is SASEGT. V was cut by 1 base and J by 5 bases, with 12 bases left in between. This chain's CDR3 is CASSEVRGPHEQYF. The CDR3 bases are TGTGCCAGCAGTGAAGTGAGGGGTCCCCACGAGCAGTACTTC.

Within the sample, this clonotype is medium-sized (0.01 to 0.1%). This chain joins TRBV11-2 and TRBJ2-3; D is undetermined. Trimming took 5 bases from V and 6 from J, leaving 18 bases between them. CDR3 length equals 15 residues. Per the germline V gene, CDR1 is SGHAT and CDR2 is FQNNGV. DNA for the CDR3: TGTGCCAGCAGCCTCCACGGACCTTTCTCCGATACGCAGTATTTT. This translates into CASSLHGPFSDTQYF.